This T cell receptor beta chain was identified during a study of shared clonotypes between healthy human individuals (dated by TCRdb to 2018 to 2020). Some background on the complete study: Three men and two women, aged 18 to 49 years, made up the cohort. For each donor, CD4 naive and CD4 memory were each given three plates, CD8 naive was given two plates, and CD8 memory was given one plate. To estimate repertoire size and how much clonotype sharing occurs between individuals, the study deeply sequenced the blood TCR repertoires of several healthy adults. Libraries were prepared and TCR repertoires were sequenced by different laboratories using diverse techniques, in order to increase sequencing depth and limit assay-specific biases. Each donor's leukapheresis produced roughly between about 0.85 and 10 billion PBMCs. Beyond this particular receptor, the publication reports: Because the study included only a small number of donors, the genetic and exposure-history diversity represented was limited. Compared with non-shared clonotypes, the clonotypes found in all four sorted-subset donors had higher generation probabilities. Sharing across a handful of donors was observed for 4.5% to 6.5% of naive CD4, over 3% of naive CD8, about 2.3% of memory CD4, and around 0.44% of memory CD8 clonotypes. Naive subsets generally had larger estimated clonotype richness than memory subsets. Pairwise subsampling led to the expectation that sequencing depth would affect the degree of clonotype sharing among donors. Sampling was restricted to blood, and TCR repertoires in tissue are likely to differ from TCR repertoires in blood. Incomplete sequencing was indicated by rarefaction of sorted-subset datasets, despite the large sequencing depth.

CDR1 SNHLY and CDR2 FYNNEI are derived from the germline V gene. The CDR3 runs 15 amino acids, cysteine and phenylalanine included. The retained sequence is limited to the CDR3, 45 bases, with the frame set at the first base. V is cut by 6 bases and J by 2 bases, and the space between the germline ends is 14 bases. Comments on this clone: Its antigen remains unidentified. No quality values exist for individual bases; no much larger clone is one base distant.

Using the deep immunoSEQ assay, TCR CDR3 regions were amplified from genomic DNA by multiplex PCR. For each cell subset, the extracted genomic DNA was distributed evenly across all wells of several immunoSEQ 96-well plates, and each plate served as one replicate. Each replicate PCR for sorted subsets received around 0.2 ug genomic DNA, equal to roughly 30,000 T cell genomes. The purified libraries were quantified using a Qubit 3.0 fluorometer, sized with a Bioanalyzer 2100, and then quantified again using the KAPA Library Quantification kit. A separate single-read 150-cycle Illumina NextSeq 550 flow cell was used to sequence each immunoSEQ 96-well plate. The original methods were these. Because only junctional sequences without quality scores were contained in the immunoSEQ output, filtering matching that applied to full-length reads could not be performed. To assign V/J genes and CDR3, sequences were annotated against IMGT germline references using PyIR, a Python wrapper for IgBLAST v1.9. Reads with weak V/J assignments (E-value above 1e-6), missing CDR3, stop codons, out-of-frame junctions, or ambiguous translated residues were removed. V3J clonotypes were defined as sequences sharing the same inferred V gene, J gene, and CDR3 amino acid sequence. The percentage overlap between two repertoires was calculated by dividing the number of shared unique clonotypes by the size of the smaller repertoire. Repertoire richness was assessed with RTK rarefaction, the Chao1 estimator, and Recon v2.1 estimates of unobserved clonotypes. Generation probabilities for all TCRbeta clonotypes obtained by the gDNA method from a few donors were computed using OLGA. The source is immuneACCESS, and TCRdb retained only in-frame sequences with V and J called. Part of the clones is not carried over; for the studies checked, unresolved V genes explain less than half of this, and the remainder is unexplained. V and J calls and clone size are as listed in that table; D and trimming were resolved from the DNA. The sample yields millions of clones; about 92% were counted once. Roughly 0.15% of the sample goes to the ten largest clones.

The donors were healthy, HIV-negative adults with no recently reported acute infections or vaccinations. Only Caucasian adults living in Nashville, Tennessee, USA were represented among the donors. Magnetic negative selection was used to enrich CD4+ T cells, after which naive cells were positively selected on CD45RA and the negative fraction became the memory subset. Blood was collected by leukapheresis, and PBMCs were isolated by Ficoll-Histopaque density gradient centrifugation and then cryopreserved in liquid nitrogen vapor phase. Purity and quantity of every magnetically sorted T cell population were checked by analytical flow cytometry. Each sorted fraction had its genomic DNA isolated and then quantified by UV absorbance on a Nanodrop 2000c.

The sample consisted of naive CD4+ T cells sorted from blood. This sample's cell subset or site label indicates: CD45RA+ positively selected. This TCR came from a man aged 18-30 years in good health. The sequence links TRBV2 to TRBJ1-3; possibly the D gene is TRBD1, per 5 matching bases. The CDR3 sequence is CASREGPFTGNTIYF. The sequenced DNA is TGTGCCAGCAGAGAGGGGCCATTTACTGGAAACACCATATATTTT.